The following is a T cell receptor beta chain sequence with its context. This clonotype was counted many times. It has no known antigen specificity. No base-level quality is on record; no much larger clone is a single base apart. This sample was taken from a study of T cells in Graves' hyperthyroidism and ophthalmopathy (dated by TCRdb to between 2018 and 2021). About the full investigation: To identify TCR V-J signatures that set the groups apart, the researchers used a discovery cohort of about a hundred patients, made up of approximately 43 with Graves' ophthalmopathy and some 55 with stable Graves' hyperthyroidism. Prospective prediction of ophthalmopathy was tested in an independent validation cohort of approximately 19 hyperthyroidism patients and 17 patients who later progressed to ophthalmopathy. For training and testing, the 100 or so patients in the discovery cohort were randomly divided in a 7:3 ratio. In roughly six Graves' hyperthyroidism patients, the study also compared T-cell repertoires from thyroid tissue with T-cell repertoires from blood. Following sampling, methimazole starting at 30 mg daily was given to hyperthyroidism patients, and high-dose intravenous methylprednisolone was given to ophthalmopathy patients. TCR Vbeta CDR3 sequencing of fewer than 150 peripheral blood samples (under 45 ophthalmopathy, under 80 hyperthyroidism and roughly 17 progressor patients) is reported in the paper. The investigation overall reported the following: Sample size was not statistically predetermined, and blinding of investigators to group allocation was not performed. Blood samples also contained most of the expanded thyroid clonotypes (frequency above 0.001), which suggests that blood repertoires may reflect thyroid immune responses. A 13 V-J signature model separated ophthalmopathy from stable hyperthyroidism, with roughly 88% sensitivity and roughly 81% specificity in cross-validation and 80%/75% in testing. In validation, the model predicted progression to ophthalmopathy with over 65% sensitivity and approximately 78% specificity, a median of 6.5 months before onset.

The TCR beta CDR3 regions were amplified from RNA transcripts. The first round of RT-PCR for the TCR CDR3 was performed with the HTBI primer set and the Qiagen OneStep RT-PCR kit. Libraries were constructed in a second round of multiplex PCR, after which size selection and purification were carried out. The libraries were sequenced on an Illumina HiSeq2000 using paired-end 100 bp reads. From the authors' description of their analysis: Raw data were processed with SOAPnuke, discarding reads with adapters, uncalled bases, mean Phred below 15, or no exact constant-primer or identifier match. High-quality paired reads were merged using COPE v1.2.5, and each unique nucleotide sequence was defined as a clonotype. MiTCR v1.1 was used to align clonotypes to the IMGT TRBV, TRBD and TRBJ reference segments. The analysis was restricted to V-J combinations with a frequency above 0.0001, which together covered 99% to 99.2% of the repertoires. The TCS score was defined as the ratio of F50 (clonal expansion) to E x V (chaos), calculated using BLOSUM62-based TCRdist between CDR3 peptides within each V-J. Welch's t-statistics and random forest reduced 500 to 650 V-J features to about 13, which were used in a naive Bayes classifier (R e1071). The similarity between thyroid and blood repertoires was quantified using the Morisita-Horn index. The raw public data were reprocessed by TCRdb itself: fastp quality trimming at Q25, MiXCR clonotype calling, in-frame beta chains only. Duplicate CDR3 protein sequences are folded into a single record with the most common DNA and genes. These V and J calls originate from TCRdb's pipeline instead of the authors' own analysis. Across this sample there are about 500,000 distinct CDR3 sequences, with over 35% seen only once. About two fifths of the sample is in the top ten clones.

The study excluded patients with uncontrolled infections, other autoimmune diseases, pregnancy or lactation. Diagnoses were based on clinical symptoms, serum thyroxine and TRAb, thyroid ultrasound and orbital computed tomography. Total RNA was extracted using Trizol reagent, and RNA quality was assessed on an Agilent 2100 Bioanalyzer. Trimming costs V 6 bases and J 4 bases, and their ends lie 9 bases apart. From the cysteine up to the phenylalanine, the CDR3 has a length of 12 residues. The CDR3 DNA has 36 bases and is translated from base 1. From the germline V gene, CDR1 is MDHEN and CDR2 is SYDVKM.

The chain was built from TRBV28 and TRBJ1-2, with the D gene uncertain. The sequenced sample consisted of peripheral blood or thyroid tissue (not recorded which). The source of this sequence is an adult woman with Graves' disease, either hyperthyroidism or ophthalmopathy (not recorded which). The nucleotide sequence is given as TGTGCCAGCAGCCCGACGGTCTATGGCTACACCTTC. This is translated as CASSPTVYGYTF.